Following are 23 T cell receptor beta chains from one sample sequenced in a study of beta chain features in type 1 diabetes. General study points: TCRB CDR3 length was moderately but significantly reduced in all four CD4+ subsets of Type 1 diabetes patients.

cDNA synthesis used the whole RNA isolate, giving expressed TCRB sequences. Profiled with immunoSEQ multiplex PCR; TCRdb holds only in-frame clones, not every one. In the table there are under 200,000 clones, 6.5% to 8.5% of which are singletons. These receptors have no known antigen. Sequenced input: central memory CD4+ T cells from blood. The receptors here all came from a woman aged 18 to 35 with type 1 diabetes.

This clone was counted only a few times. The CDR3: CASSFGAGTGQETQYF. The DNA for the CDR3 is TGTGCCAGCAGTTTTGGTGCGGGAACTGGCCAAGAGACCCAGTACTTC. The gene calls are TRBV28 and TRBJ2-5; D is possibly TRBD2 (6 bases). The length of the CDR3 is 16 residues. The V and J ends lost 3 bases and 1 base respectively, with 15 bases between them. Germline V lookup: CDR1 MDHEN, CDR2 SYDVKM.

There are a few counts of this clone. The chain has TRBV2 and TRBJ2-3, with a possible D match to TRBD2 (6 bases). The CDR3 loop spans 14 amino acids. V lost 8 bases and J lost 0, with 12 bases in between. CDR1 SNHLY and CDR2 FYNNEI come from the germline V gene. The chain's CDR3 is CASGEAISTDTQYF. For the CDR3, the DNA is TGTGCCAGCGGGGAGGCTATTAGCACAGATACGCAGTATTTT.

Only a few counts were recorded for this clone. V and J are TRBV4-3 and TRBJ2-5, with D perhaps TRBD2 (6 bases). From germline, CDR1 is LGHNA and CDR2 YSLEER. The V gene lost 0 bases and the J gene lost 0 bases, with 14 bases spanning the gap. This CDR3 spans 17 amino acids. The CDR3 here is CASSQDLSRGYQETQYF. DNA of the CDR3: TGCGCCAGCAGCCAAGATCTCAGCCGGGGGTACCAAGAGACCCAGTACTTC.

There are a few counts of this clone. The V call is TRBV5-6, the J call TRBJ2-3, with a weak D call TRBD2 (5 bases). Germline assignment: CDR1 SGHDT and CDR2 YYEEEE. Trimming pared 0 bases from V and 2 bases from J, leaving 13 bases between. The CDR3 contains 16 residues. The CDR3, as DNA: TGTGCCAGCAGCTTGGAGCCGACTATACACACAGATACGCAGTATTTT. As protein: CASSLEPTIHTDTQYF.

This clone was observed a few times. V gene TRBV27 combines with J gene TRBJ2-7; unclear D gene. Germline CDR1 and CDR2: MNHEY and SMNVEV (reference sequence). This CDR3 contains 13 residues. V was pared by 2 bases and J by 2 bases, with 7 bases between. The CDR3 nucleotides are TGTGCCAGCAGTTTAAAAGCCACCTACGAGCAGTACTTC. Translated, it gives CASSLKATYEQYF.

There are a few counts of this clone. The CDR3 region is CASSTQQGSGEQFF. DNA of the CDR3: TGCGCCAGCAGCACCCAACAGGGGAGCGGTGAGCAGTTCTTC. This chain links TRBV5-1 with TRBJ2-1; the match to TRBD1 covers 7 bases. The CDR3 runs to 14 residues. V trimming: 4 bases; J trimming: 9 bases; junction bases outside the gene matches: 10. Germline loops: CDR1 SGHRS, CDR2 YFSETQ.

This clone was seen only a few times. In nucleotides, the CDR3 is TGTGCCAGCTCACCAGTCAGGGACAGGGCTGAAGCTTTCTTT. It yields the protein CASSPVRDRAEAFF. This sequence joins TRBV18 and TRBJ1-1, with 9 nucleotides matching TRBD1. The CDR3 runs 14 residues. CDR1 is KGHSH and CDR2 is LQKENI in the germline V gene. The V segment lost 2 bases and the J segment 6 bases; nucleotides outside the gene matches: 4.

The chain has TRBV29-1 and TRBJ2-3; TRBD2 might be the D (6 bases). Trimming left V 7 bases short and J 6 bases short, with 20 bases between. The CDR3 spans 14 residues. The germline V gene encodes CDR1 SQVTM and CDR2 ANQGSEA. The CDR3 loop reads CSAGAGSLGDTQYF. In DNA form, the CDR3 reads TGCAGCGCCGGGGCGGGGTCCCTTGGGGATACGCAGTATTTT.

This clone has more than one count but fewer than ten. The chain carries TRBV30 and TRBJ1-2, with 7 bases fitting TRBD1. This CDR3 is built from 14 residues. J gave up 4 bases and V 1 base, and 6 bases lay outside the gene matches. Germline V lookup: CDR1 GTSNPN, CDR2 SVGIG (reference sequence). The CDR3 DNA reads TGTGCCTGGAGTGACCCAGGGGGAGCCTATGGCTACACCTTC. The encoded protein is CAWSDPGGAYGYTF.

This clone has more than one count but fewer than ten. The gene calls are TRBV6-6 and TRBJ2-3; 8 bases match TRBD2. Trimming took 2 bases from V and 0 from J; bases not matched to a gene: 4. Germline values: CDR1 MNHNY, CDR2 SVGAGI (reference sequence). The CDR3 has 16 residues. In DNA form, the CDR3 reads TGTGCCAGCAGTTACCCAGCTAGCGGGAGCACAGATACGCAGTATTTT. This encodes CASSYPASGSTDTQYF.

This clone was counted a few times. The rearrangement uses TRBV28 and TRBJ2-3; no reliable D call. The germline CDR1 and CDR2 sequences are MDHEN and SYDVKM. The V gene lost 10 bases and the J gene lost 0 bases, with 8 bases spanning the gap. The CDR3 runs 12 residues. The CDR3: CATLFSTDTQYF. Written as DNA, the CDR3 is TGTGCCACCCTTTTTAGCACAGATACGCAGTATTTT.

V usage is TRBV10-3 and J usage is TRBJ2-6; tentative D call: TRBD1 (5 bases). Germline V gene data show CDR1 as ENHRY and CDR2 as SYGVKD. V was cut by 10 bases and J by 2 bases, with 12 bases left in between. The CDR3 is 14 residues long. The CDR3 loop reads CATEPRAGANVLTF. The CDR3, as DNA: TGTGCCACGGAACCCAGGGCTGGGGCCAACGTCCTGACTTTC.

This clone showed up just a few times. This chain links TRBV30 with TRBJ1-2, with 7 bases lining up with TRBD1. Germline V gene sequence: CDR1 GTSNPN, CDR2 SVGIG (reference sequence). Trimming at V came to 3 bases and at J to 1 base, leaving 5 bases not matched to a gene. This CDR3 is 14 amino acids long. CDR3 in DNA: TGTGCCTGGAGGACGACAGGGAATAACTATGGCTACACCTTC. Translation gives CAWRTTGNNYGYTF.

The sample holds a few counts of this clone. At one of its ends the junction is not consistent with the germline gene, which may arise from a read error. The chain joins TRBV7-7 to TRBJ2-5; 7 nucleotides align to TRBD2. Germline V gene sequence: CDR1 SSHAT, CDR2 FNYEAQ (reference sequence). The CDR3 extends over 15 amino acids. The CDR3 protein is CASSLSSGVQETQYF. The CDR3 coding sequence is TGTGCTAGCAGCTTATCCAGCGGGGTTCAAGAGACCCAGTACTTC.

The rearrangement uses TRBV4-3 and TRBJ1-4, with D perhaps TRBD1 (5 bases). CDR3 length: 17 amino acids. Germline-derived CDR1 and CDR2 are LGHNA and YSLEER. Trimming pared 1 base from V and 0 bases from J, leaving 12 bases between. The CDR3 sequence: CASSQGVPGATNEKLFF. The CDR3 DNA follows: TGCGCCAGCAGCCAAGGGGTCCCGGGGGCAACTAATGAAAAACTGTTTTTT.

The chain carries TRBV28 and TRBJ1-5; no reliable D call. The CDR3 covers 12 residues. The V gene lost 6 bases and the J gene lost 9 bases, with 12 bases spanning the gap. The germline CDR1 and CDR2 sequences are MDHEN and SYDVKM. The CDR3 loop reads CASRGGYGPQHF. In DNA form, the CDR3 reads TGTGCCAGCAGGGGAGGGTATGGGCCCCAGCATTTT.

This chain uses TRBV28 with TRBJ2-5; TRBD2 agrees at 7 bases. The V and J ends lost 5 bases and 11 bases, in that order; junction bases with no gene match: 5. CDR1 is MDHEN and CDR2 is SYDVKM in the germline V gene. This CDR3 comprises 11 residues. DNA of the CDR3: TGTGCCAGCAGTGTCAGCGGGGAGCAGTACTTC. Protein product: CASSVSGEQYF. Based on the CDR3 plus reference TRBV28 and TRBJ2-5, the full variable domain is DVKVTQSSRYLVKRTGEKVFLECVQDMDHENMFWYRQDPGLGLRLIYFSYDVKMKEKGDIPEGYSVSREKKERFSLILESASTNQTSMYLCASSVSGEQYFGPGTRLLVL.

In the case of this clone: This specimen includes other DNA sequences encoding the same CDR3. The rearrangement links TRBV5-1 to TRBJ2-5, with TRBD1 identical over 9 bases. The junction had 4 bases not matched to a gene; V was cut back by 3 bases and J by 4 bases. This CDR3 is built from 14 residues. Germline V gene lookup returns CDR1 SGHRS and CDR2 YFSETQ. The chain's CDR3 is CASSSGQGRETQYF. The DNA of the CDR3 is TGCGCCAGCAGCTCGGGACAGGGACGAGAGACCCAGTACTTC. Combining the CDR3 with reference TRBV5-1 and TRBJ2-5 gives the whole variable domain KAGVTQTPRYLIKTRGQQVTLSCSPISGHRSVSWYQQTPGQGLQFLFEYFSETQRNKGNFPGRFSGRQFSNSRSEMNVSTLELGDSALYLCASSSGQGRETQYFGPGTRLLVL.

The chain carries TRBV2 and TRBJ2-5; D possibly corresponds to TRBD1 (5 bases). The CDR3 length is 13 residues. Germline values: CDR1 SNHLY, CDR2 FYNNEI. Trimming took 5 bases from V and 5 from J, leaving 12 bases between them. The CDR3 reads CASSLVRGETQYF. CDR3 DNA sequence: TGTGCCAGCAGTCTCGTAAGGGGTGAGACCCAGTACTTC.

There are a few counts of this clone. CDR3 amino acids: CASSGLRTSGSTDTQYF. The CDR3 region has the DNA TGTGCCAGCAGCGGACTCCGGACTAGCGGGAGTACAGATACGCAGTATTTT. V usage is TRBV7-8 and J usage is TRBJ2-3; 13 nucleotides match TRBD2. The germline CDR1 and CDR2 sequences are SGHVS and FQNEAQ. The J segment lost 3 bases and the V segment lost 5 bases, leaving 8 bases of the junction unmatched. The CDR3 covers 17 residues. Combining the CDR3 with reference TRBV7-8 and TRBJ2-3 gives the whole variable domain GAGVSQSPRYKVAKRGQDVALRCDPISGHVSLFWYQQALGQGPEFLTYFQNEAQLDKSGLPSDRFFAERPEGSVSTLKIQRTQQEDSAVYLCASSGLRTSGSTDTQYFGPGTRLTVL.

A few counts support this clone. The rearrangement uses TRBV5-6 and TRBJ1-1; D may be TRBD1 (5 bases). The CDR3 is 14 residues long. From germline, CDR1 is SGHDT and CDR2 YYEEEE. V dropped 6 bases and J dropped 3 bases, with 15 bases sitting between them. The CDR3 DNA reads as TGTGCCAGCACCCCATATGGGGCGGACACTGAAGCTTTCTTT. Its protein is CASTPYGADTEAFF. The variable domain in full, with the rest retrieved from reference TRBV5-6 and TRBJ1-1, is DAGVTQSPTHLIKTRGQQVTLRCSPKSGHDTVSWYQQALGQGPQFIFQYYEEEERQRGNFPDRFSGHQFPNYSSELNVNALLLGDSALYLCASTPYGADTEAFFGQGTRLTVV.

This clone showed up just a few times. The V gene is TRBV21-1, the J gene TRBJ2-5; TRBD2 reflects the table's D call only, with no check against the DNA. TRBV21-1 is described as a pseudogene. This CDR3 is 14 amino acids long. The DNA of the CDR3 is TGTGCCAGCAGCCCTCCGGGGGAAAGGAAGACCCAGTACTTC. As protein: CASSPPGERKTQYF.

CDR3 DNA sequence: TGTGCCAGCAAACAGGGAGCGGGGATTCAAGAGACCCAGTACTTC. Its protein is CASKQGAGIQETQYF. V usage is TRBV7-2 and J usage is TRBJ2-5; D perhaps matches TRBD2 (7 bases). Deletions cut 7 bases from V and 2 bases from J, with 17 bases between. CDR1 SGHTA and CDR2 FQGNSA come from the germline V gene. CDR3 size: 15 residues. The whole variable domain, remainder taken from reference TRBV7-2 and TRBJ2-5, is GAGVSQSPSNKVTEKGKDVELRCDPISGHTALYWYRQSLGQGLEFLIYFQGNSAPDKSGLPSDRFSAERTGGSVSTLTIQRTQQEDSAVYLCASKQGAGIQETQYFGPGTRLLVL.